Presented here are 8 T cell receptor beta chains from one specimen sequenced in a study of blood T cells in healthy people across ages. Primers used in a second PCR of roughly 6 to 11 cycles were a sample-barcoded 5' primer and a J-beta primer mix. Each CDR3 protein gets one entry after TCRdb re-called the 5' RACE reads with MiXCR. The sample carries 1.5 million or so distinct CDR3 sequences, 40% to 45% recorded once. Sequences were obtained from blood. The receptors originated from a woman aged 18-29 years in good health.

In this sample, this clonotype turned up a few times. This chain connects TRBV29-1 to TRBJ1-1; weak D call: TRBD1 (6 bases). Trimming cost V 5 bases and J 3 bases, with 19 bases left between them. This CDR3 has 15 amino acids. Germline V CDR1 and CDR2: SQVTM, ANQGSEA. The CDR3 DNA reads as TGCAGCGTTCTACAGGGATCCTCCCTCGACACTGAAGCTTTCTTT. The encoded protein is CSVLQGSSLDTEAFF.

The chain recombines TRBV7-8 with TRBJ2-2; D remains ambiguous. Between the trimmed V and J ends, which lost 2 bases and 3 bases, there was a span of 7 bases. The CDR3 is made up of 14 amino acids. CDR1 SGHVS and CDR2 FQNEAQ come from the germline V gene. CDR3 bases: TGTGCCAGCAGCTTATTGTTCGACACCGGGGAGCTGTTTTTT. Protein product: CASSLLFDTGELFF. The full variable domain, completed using reference TRBV7-8 and TRBJ2-2, is GAGVSQSPRYKVAKRGQDVALRCDPISGHVSLFWYQQALGQGPEFLTYFQNEAQLDKSGLPSDRFFAERPEGSVSTLKIQRTQQEDSAVYLCASSLLFDTGELFFGEGSRLTVL.

CDR3 coding DNA: TGCGCCAGCACCAGGACTAGCATAAGGACTAGCACAGATACGCAGTATTTT. Translation gives CASTRTSIRTSTDTQYF. This rearrangement joins TRBV4-1 to TRBJ2-3, with 8 bases lining up with TRBD2. Germline V gene lookup returns CDR1 MGHRA and CDR2 YSYEKL. V shed 7 bases, J shed 0 bases, and the junction held 12 bases outside the gene matches. This CDR3 comprises 17 residues.

The genes are TRBV27 and TRBJ1-1; the D is unclear. CDR3 length equals 12 residues. V was shortened by 7 bases and J by 4 bases, with 10 bases between the two germline ends. CDR1 is MNHEY and CDR2 is SMNVEV in the germline V gene (reference sequence). The CDR3, as DNA: TGTGCCAGCATGGGAGGGAGCACTGAAGCTTTCTTT. It translates to CASMGGSTEAFF.

This clonotype was seen ten or more times. The genes are TRBV20-1 and TRBJ1-5; 8 nucleotides match TRBD1. Germline CDR1 DFQATT, CDR2 SNEGSKA (reference sequence). This CDR3 contains 12 residues. CDR3 loop: CSLRTGTQPQHF. The CDR3, as DNA: TGCAGCCTAAGGACAGGGACTCAGCCCCAGCATTTT.

The sample holds a few counts of this clonotype. A much larger clone sits a single nucleotide away, making a read error possible. This chain joins TRBV20-1 and TRBJ1-2; maybe TRBD1 (6 bases). CDR1 DFQATT and CDR2 SNEGSKA come from the germline V gene (reference sequence). CDR3 length: 14 residues. V gave up 0 bases and J gave up 3 bases, with 11 bases separating them. The DNA for the CDR3 is TGCAGTGCTAGAGACAGTCAGGGGTACTATGGCTACACCTTC. This sequence encodes CSARDSQGYYGYTF.

This clonotype was observed a handful of times. The V and J genes are TRBV6-5 and TRBJ1-2, with 8 bases fitting TRBD1. Germline trimming cut 6 bases from V and 4 bases from J; bases unmatched to any gene: 10. The CDR3 is 15 amino acids. Germline CDR1 and CDR2: MNHEY and SVGAGI. In nucleotides, the CDR3 is TGTGCCAGCAGCCCCGGACAGGGTAGGGGCTATGGCTACACCTTC. Encoded protein: CASSPGQGRGYGYTF.

In its sample, this clonotype was seen a few times. CDR3 region: CSARSPGTGGYGYTF. CDR3 in DNA: TGCAGTGCACGAAGTCCCGGGACAGGGGGCTATGGCTACACCTTC. This chain links TRBV20-1 with TRBJ1-2; 11 bases are a match to TRBD1. V shed 6 bases and J 4 bases; nucleotides not matched to a gene: 10. The CDR3 spans 15 residues. Germline V lookup: CDR1 DFQATT, CDR2 SNEGSKA (reference sequence).